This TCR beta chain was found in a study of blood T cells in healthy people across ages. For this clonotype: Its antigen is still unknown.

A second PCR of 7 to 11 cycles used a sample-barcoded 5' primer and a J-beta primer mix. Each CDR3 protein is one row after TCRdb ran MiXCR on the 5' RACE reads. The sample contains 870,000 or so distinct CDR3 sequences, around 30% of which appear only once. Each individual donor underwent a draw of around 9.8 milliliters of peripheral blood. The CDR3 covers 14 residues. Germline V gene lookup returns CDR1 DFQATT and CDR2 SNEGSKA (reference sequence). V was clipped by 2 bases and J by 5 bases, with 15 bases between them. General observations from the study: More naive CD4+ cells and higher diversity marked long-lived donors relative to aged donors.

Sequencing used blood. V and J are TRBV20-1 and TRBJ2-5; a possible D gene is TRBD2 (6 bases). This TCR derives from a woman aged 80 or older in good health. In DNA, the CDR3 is TGCAGTGCTAGATTCGGGAGAGGGGTGGAGACCCAGTACTTC. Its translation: CSARFGRGVETQYF.